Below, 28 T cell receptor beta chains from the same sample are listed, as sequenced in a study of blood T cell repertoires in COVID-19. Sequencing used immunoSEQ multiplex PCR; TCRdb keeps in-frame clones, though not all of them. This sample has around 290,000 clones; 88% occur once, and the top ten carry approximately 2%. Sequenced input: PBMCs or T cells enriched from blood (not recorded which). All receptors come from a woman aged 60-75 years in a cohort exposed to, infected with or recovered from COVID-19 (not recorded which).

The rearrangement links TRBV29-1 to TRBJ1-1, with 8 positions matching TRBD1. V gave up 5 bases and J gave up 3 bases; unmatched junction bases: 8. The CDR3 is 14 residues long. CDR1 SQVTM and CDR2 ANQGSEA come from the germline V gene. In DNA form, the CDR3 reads TGCAGCGTTTTCAGGGGGCTTCGTGACACTGAAGCTTTCTTT. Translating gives CSVFRGLRDTEAFF.

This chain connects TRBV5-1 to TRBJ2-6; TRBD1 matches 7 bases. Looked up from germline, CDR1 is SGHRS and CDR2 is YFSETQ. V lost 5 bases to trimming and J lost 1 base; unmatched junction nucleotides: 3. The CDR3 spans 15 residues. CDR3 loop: CASRARGSGANVLTF. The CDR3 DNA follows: TGCGCCAGCAGGGCCAGGGGGTCTGGGGCCAACGTCCTGACTTTC.

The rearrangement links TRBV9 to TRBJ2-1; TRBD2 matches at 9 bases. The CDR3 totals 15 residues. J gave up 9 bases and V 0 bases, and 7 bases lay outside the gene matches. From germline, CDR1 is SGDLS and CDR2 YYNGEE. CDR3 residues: CASSVGEAGGGEQFF. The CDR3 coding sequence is TGTGCCAGCAGCGTAGGGGAAGCGGGAGGTGGTGAGCAGTTCTTC.

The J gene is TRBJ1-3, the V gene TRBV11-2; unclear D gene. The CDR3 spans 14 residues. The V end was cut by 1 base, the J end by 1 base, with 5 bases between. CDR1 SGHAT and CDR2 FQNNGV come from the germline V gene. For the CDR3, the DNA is TGTGCCAGCAGCTTAGGAGGGTCTGGAAACACCATATATTTT. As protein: CASSLGGSGNTIYF.

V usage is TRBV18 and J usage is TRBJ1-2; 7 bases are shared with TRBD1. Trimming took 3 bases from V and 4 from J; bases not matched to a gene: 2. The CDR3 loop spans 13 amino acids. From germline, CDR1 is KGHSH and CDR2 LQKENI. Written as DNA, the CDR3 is TGTGCCAGCTCACCCAGACAGGGCTATGGCTACACCTTC. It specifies CASSPRQGYGYTF.

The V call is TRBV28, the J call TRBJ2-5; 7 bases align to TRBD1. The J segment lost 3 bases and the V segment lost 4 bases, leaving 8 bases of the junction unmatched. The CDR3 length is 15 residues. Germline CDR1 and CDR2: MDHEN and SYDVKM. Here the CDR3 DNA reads TGTGCCAGCAGTTCCACCGGGACAGCCAAAGAGACCCAGTACTTC. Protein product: CASSSTGTAKETQYF.

CDR3: CASSPGIDGNYGYTF. In DNA, the CDR3 is TGTGCCAGCAGCCCAGGGATTGACGGGAACTATGGCTACACCTTC. This chain connects TRBV5-4 to TRBJ1-2, with D perhaps matching TRBD1 (5 bases). The CDR3 is 15 residues long. CDR1 is SGHNT, CDR2 YYREEE, per germline (reference sequence). Trimming stripped 4 bases from V and 2 bases from J, with 15 bases between.

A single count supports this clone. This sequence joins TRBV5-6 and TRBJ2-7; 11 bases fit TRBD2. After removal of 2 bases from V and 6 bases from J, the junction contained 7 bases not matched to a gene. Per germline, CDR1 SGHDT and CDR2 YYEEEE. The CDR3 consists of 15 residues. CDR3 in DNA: TGTGCCAGCAGCTTAATTCGGGGACTAGCGGCCGAGCAGTACTTC. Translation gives CASSLIRGLAAEQYF.

The CDR3 DNA reads as TGTGCCAGCAGCCTCCGACAGGGAGAAGCTTTCTTT. This translates into CASSLRQGEAFF. The chain recombines TRBV28 with TRBJ1-1; TRBD1 matches 7 bases. Per the germline V gene, CDR1 is MDHEN and CDR2 is SYDVKM. Trimming removed 6 bases from V and 8 bases from J; junction bases left unmatched: 6. The CDR3 has 12 residues.

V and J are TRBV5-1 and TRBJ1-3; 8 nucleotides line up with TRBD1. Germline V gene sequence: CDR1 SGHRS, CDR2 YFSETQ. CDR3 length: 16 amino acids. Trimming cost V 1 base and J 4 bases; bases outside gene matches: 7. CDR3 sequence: CASSLPGQGGGNTIYF. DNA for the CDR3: TGCGCCAGCAGCTTGCCCGGACAGGGCGGGGGAAACACCATATATTTT. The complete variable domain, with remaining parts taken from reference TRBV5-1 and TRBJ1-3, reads KAGVTQTPRYLIKTRGQQVTLSCSPISGHRSVSWYQQTPGQGLQFLFEYFSETQRNKGNFPGRFSGRQFSNSRSEMNVSTLELGDSALYLCASSLPGQGGGNTIYFGEGSWLTVV.

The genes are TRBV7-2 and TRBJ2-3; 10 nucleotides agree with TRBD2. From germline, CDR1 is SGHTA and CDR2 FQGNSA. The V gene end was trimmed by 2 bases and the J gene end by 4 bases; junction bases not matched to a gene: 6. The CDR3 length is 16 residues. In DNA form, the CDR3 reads TGTGCCAGCAGCTTAAGAAGCGGGAGGGGAGCAGATACGCAGTATTTT. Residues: CASSLRSGRGADTQYF.

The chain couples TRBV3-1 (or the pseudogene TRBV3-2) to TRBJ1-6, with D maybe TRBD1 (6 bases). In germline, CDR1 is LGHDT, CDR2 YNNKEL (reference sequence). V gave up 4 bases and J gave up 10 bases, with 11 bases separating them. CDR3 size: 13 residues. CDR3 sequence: CASSLQGRSPLHF. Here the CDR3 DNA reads TGTGCCAGCAGCCTGCAGGGGCGGTCACCCCTCCACTTT.

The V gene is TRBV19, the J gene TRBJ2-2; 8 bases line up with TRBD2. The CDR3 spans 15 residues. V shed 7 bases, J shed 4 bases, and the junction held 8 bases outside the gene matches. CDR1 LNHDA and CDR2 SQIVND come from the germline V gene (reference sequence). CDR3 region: CASTGSGGSTGELFF. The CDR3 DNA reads TGTGCCAGTACGGGATCGGGAGGGTCCACCGGGGAGCTGTTTTTT.

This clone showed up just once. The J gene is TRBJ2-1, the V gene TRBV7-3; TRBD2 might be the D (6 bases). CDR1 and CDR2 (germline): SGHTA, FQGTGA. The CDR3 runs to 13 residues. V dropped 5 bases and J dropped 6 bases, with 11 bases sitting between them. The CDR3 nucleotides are TGTGCCAGCAGCCGTACTAGCCTCAATGAGCAGTTCTTC. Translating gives CASSRTSLNEQFF.

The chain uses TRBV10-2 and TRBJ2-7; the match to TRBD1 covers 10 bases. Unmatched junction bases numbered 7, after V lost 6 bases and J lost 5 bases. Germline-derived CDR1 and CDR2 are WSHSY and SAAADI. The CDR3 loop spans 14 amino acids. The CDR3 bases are TGCGCCAGCAGCCCGGGACAGGGGAACCACGAGCAGTACTTC. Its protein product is CASSPGQGNHEQYF.

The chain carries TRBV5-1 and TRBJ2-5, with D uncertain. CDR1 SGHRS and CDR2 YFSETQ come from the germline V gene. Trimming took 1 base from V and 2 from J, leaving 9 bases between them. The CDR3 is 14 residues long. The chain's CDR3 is CASSLSVAQETQYF. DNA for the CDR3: TGCGCCAGCAGCTTGTCGGTTGCGCAAGAGACCCAGTACTTC.

The CDR3 loop is CASSETLVDQREQYF. CDR3 coding DNA: TGTGCCAGCAGTGAGACCCTAGTAGATCAGCGGGAGCAGTACTTC. The rearrangement joins TRBV6-1 to TRBJ2-7; perhaps TRBD2 as D (5 bases). This CDR3 region has 15 residues. The germline V gene has CDR1 MNHNS and CDR2 SASEGT. V lost 3 bases, J lost 7 bases, and 19 bases lay in between.

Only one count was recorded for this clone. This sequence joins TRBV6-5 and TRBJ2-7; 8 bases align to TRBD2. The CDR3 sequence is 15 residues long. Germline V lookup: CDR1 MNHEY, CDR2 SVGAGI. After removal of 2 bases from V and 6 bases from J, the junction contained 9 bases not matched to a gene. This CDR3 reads CASSYGDGGRREQYF. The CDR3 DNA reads TGTGCCAGCAGTTACGGGGATGGCGGGAGGCGCGAGCAGTACTTC.

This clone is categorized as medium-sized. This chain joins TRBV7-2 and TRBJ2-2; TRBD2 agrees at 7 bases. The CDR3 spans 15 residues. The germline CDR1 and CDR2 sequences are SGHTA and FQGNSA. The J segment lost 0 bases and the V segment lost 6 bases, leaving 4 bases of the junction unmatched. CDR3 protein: CASSHSGPNTGELFF. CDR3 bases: TGTGCCAGCAGTCATAGCGGGCCGAACACCGGGGAGCTGTTTTTT.

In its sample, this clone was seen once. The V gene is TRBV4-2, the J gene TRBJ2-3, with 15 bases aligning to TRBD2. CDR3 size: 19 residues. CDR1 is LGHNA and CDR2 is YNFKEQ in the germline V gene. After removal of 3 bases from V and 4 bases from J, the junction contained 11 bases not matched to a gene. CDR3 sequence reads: CASSQDRTSGRATADTQYF. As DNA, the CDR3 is TGTGCCAGCAGCCAGGACAGGACTAGCGGGAGGGCCACGGCAGATACGCAGTATTTT.

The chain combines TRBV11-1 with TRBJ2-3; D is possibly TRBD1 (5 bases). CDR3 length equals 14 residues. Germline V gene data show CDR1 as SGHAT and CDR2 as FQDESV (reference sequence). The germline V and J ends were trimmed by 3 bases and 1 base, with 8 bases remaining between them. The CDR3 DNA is TGTGCCAGCAGCTTCGTAGGGGGCACAGATACGCAGTATTTT. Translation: CASSFVGGTDTQYF.

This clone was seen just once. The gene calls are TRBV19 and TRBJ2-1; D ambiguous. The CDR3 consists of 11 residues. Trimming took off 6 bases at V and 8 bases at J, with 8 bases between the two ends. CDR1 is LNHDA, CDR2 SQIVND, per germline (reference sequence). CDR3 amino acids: CASRTGDEQFF. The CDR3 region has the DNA TGTGCCAGTAGGACCGGAGATGAGCAGTTCTTC.

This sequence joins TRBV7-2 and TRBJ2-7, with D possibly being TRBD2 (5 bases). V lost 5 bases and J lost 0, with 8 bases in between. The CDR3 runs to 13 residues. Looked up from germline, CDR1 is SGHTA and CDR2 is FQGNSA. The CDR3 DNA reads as TGTGCCAGCAGCCCGACTAACTCCTACGAGCAGTACTTC. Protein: CASSPTNSYEQYF.

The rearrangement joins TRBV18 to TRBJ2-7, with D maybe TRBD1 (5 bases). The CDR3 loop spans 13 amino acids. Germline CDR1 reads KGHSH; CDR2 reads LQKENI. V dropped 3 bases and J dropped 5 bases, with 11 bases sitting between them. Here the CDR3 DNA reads TGTGCCAGCTCACCTGCCGTCAGGGACGAGCAGTACTTC. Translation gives CASSPAVRDEQYF.

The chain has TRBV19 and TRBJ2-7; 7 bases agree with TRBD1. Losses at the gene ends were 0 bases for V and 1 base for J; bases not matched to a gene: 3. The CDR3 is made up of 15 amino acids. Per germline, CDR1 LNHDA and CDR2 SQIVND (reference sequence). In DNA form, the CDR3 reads TGTGCCAGTAGTATAGATCTGGGACAGTCCTACGAGCAGTACTTC. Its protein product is CASSIDLGQSYEQYF.

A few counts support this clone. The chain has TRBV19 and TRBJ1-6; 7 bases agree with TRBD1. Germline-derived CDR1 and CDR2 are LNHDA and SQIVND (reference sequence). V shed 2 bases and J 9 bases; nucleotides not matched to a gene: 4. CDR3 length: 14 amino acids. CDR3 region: CASSITGDVSPLHF. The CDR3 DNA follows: TGTGCCAGTAGTATAACAGGGGATGTTTCACCCCTCCACTTT.

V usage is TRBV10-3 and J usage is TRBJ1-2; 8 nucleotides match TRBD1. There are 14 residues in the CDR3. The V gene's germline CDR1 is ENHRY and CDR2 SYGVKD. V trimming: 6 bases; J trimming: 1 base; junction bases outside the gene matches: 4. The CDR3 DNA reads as TGTGCCATCAGGGAGACAGGGGATAACTATGGCTACACCTTC. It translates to CAIRETGDNYGYTF.

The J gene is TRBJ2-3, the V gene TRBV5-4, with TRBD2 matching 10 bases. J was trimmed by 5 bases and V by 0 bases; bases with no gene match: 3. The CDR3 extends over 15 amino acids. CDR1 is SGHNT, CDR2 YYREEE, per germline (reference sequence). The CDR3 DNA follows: TGTGCCAGCAGCTTGGCCGGACTAGCGGTAGATACGCAGTATTTT. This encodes CASSLAGLAVDTQYF.